This entry features one T cell receptor beta chain sequence. Through a sample-barcoded 5' primer and a J-beta primer mix, a second PCR was run for roughly 6 to 12 cycles. Via MiXCR, TCRdb re-called the 5' RACE reads, giving one row per CDR3 protein. Of roughly 2 million distinct CDR3 sequences detected, roughly 50% appear once; the ten largest clones hold approximately 2%. This entry belongs to a study of blood T cells in healthy people across ages. This CDR3 spans 13 amino acids. The V end was cut by 6 bases, the J end by 1 base, with 12 bases between. Germline V gives CDR1 DFQATT, CDR2 SNEGSKA (reference sequence).

The clonotype was recovered from a woman in her forties in good health. What was sequenced was blood. The rearrangement uses TRBV20-1 and TRBJ1-1, with D possibly being TRBD1 (5 bases). The CDR3 loop is CSAEGLSNTEAFF. CDR3 sequence (DNA): TGCAGTGCGGAGGGACTCTCGAACACTGAAGCTTTCTTT.